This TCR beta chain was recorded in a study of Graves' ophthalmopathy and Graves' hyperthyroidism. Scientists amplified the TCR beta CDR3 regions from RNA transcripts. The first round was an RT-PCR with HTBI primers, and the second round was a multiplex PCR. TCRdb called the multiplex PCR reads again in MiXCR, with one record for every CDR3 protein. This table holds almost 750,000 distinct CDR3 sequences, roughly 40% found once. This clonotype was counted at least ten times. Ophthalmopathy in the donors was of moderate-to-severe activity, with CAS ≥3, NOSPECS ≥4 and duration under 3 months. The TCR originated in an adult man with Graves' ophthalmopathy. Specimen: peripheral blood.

CDR3 protein: CSAGQGVSYEQYF. The CDR3 DNA reads TGCAGCGCCGGACAGGGGGTCTCCTACGAGCAGTACTTC. V and J are TRBV29-1 and TRBJ2-7; 10 nucleotides agree with TRBD1. The CDR3 is 13 amino acids. Germline V lookup: CDR1 SQVTM, CDR2 ANQGSEA. With V trimmed by 7 bases and J by 0 bases, 3 bases remained unmatched.